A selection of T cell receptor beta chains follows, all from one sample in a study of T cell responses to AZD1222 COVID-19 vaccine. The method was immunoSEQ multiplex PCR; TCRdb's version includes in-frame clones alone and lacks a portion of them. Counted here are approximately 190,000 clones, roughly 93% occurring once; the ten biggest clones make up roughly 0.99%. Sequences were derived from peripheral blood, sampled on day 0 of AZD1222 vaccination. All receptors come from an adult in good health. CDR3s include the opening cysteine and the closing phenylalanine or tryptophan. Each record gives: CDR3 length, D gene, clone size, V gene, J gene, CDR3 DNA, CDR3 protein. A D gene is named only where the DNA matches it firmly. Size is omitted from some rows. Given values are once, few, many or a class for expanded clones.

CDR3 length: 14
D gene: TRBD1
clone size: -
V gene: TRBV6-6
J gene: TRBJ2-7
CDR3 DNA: TGTGCCAGCAGTTACGACAGGGTAGTAGACGAGCAGTACTTC
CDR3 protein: CASSYDRVVDEQYF

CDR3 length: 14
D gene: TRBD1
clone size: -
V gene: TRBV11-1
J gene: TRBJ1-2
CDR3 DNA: TGTGCCAGCAGCTCGGGACAGGCGCTATATGGCTACACCTTC
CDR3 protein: CASSSGQALYGYTF

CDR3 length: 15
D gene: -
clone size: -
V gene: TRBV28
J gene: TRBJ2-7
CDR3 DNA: TGTGCCAGCAGTACACGAGGGTTCAAGTCCTACGAGCAGTACTTC
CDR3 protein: CASSTRGFKSYEQYF

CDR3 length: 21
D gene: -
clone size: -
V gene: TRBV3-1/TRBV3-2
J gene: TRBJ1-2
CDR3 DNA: TGTGCCAGCAGCCAAGGTCGGGCGACCTCCTCGCGGACAGTCATTAACTATGGCTACACCTTC
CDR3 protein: CASSQGRATSSRTVINYGYTF

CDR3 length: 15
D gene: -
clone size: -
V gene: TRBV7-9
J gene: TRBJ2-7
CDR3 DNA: TGTGCCAGCAGCTCCGGACCCACACCATCCTACGAGCAGTACTTC
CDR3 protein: CASSSGPTPSYEQYF

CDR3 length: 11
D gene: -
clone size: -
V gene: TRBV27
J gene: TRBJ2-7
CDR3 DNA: TGTGCCAGCGGGCAGTCCTACGAGCAGTACTTC
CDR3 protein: CASGQSYEQYF

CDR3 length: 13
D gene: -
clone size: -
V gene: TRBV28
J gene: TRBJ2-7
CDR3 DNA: TGTGCCAGCAGTGTGCAGGGGTCCTACGAGCAGTACTTC
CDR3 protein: CASSVQGSYEQYF

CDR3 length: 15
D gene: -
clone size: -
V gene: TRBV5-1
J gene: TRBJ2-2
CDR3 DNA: TGCGCCAGCAGCTGGGAAGGGGGAAGCACCGGGGAGCTGTTTTTT
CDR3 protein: CASSWEGGSTGELFF

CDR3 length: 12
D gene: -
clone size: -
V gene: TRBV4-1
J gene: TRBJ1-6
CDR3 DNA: TGCGCCAGCAGCCAACATGGTTCACCCCTCCACTTT
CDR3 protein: CASSQHGSPLHF

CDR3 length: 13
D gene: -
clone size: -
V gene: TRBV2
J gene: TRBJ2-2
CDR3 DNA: TGTGCCAGGGGGACTTTCAACACCGGGGAGCTGTTTTTT
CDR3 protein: CARGTFNTGELFF

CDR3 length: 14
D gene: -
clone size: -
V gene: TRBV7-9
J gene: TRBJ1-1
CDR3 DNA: TGTGCCAGCAGCTTGTCCCACGGGGGCACTGAAGCTTTCTTT
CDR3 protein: CASSLSHGGTEAFF

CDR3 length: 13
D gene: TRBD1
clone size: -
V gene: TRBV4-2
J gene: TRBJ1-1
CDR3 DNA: TGTGCCAGCAGCCAAGACTCGGACAGGGAAGCTTTCTTT
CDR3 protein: CASSQDSDREAFF

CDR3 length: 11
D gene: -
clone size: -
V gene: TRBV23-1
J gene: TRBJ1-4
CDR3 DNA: TGCGCCAGCTTCCTCCTCGGGGTTGTGTTTTTT
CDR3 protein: CASFLLGVVFF

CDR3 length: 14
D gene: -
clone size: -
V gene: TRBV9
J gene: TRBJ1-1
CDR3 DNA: TGTGCCAGCAAGGCGCTGCTACAGAACACTGAAGCTTTCTTT
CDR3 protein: CASKALLQNTEAFF

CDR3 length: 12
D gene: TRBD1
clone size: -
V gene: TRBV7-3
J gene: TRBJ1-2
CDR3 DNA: TGTGCCAGCAGGTCCACAGGGGGCGGCTACACCTTC
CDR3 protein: CASRSTGGGYTF

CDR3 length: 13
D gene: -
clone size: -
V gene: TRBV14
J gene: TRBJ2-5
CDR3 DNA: TGTGCCAGCAGTCGGGGGAGTGAAGAGACCCAGTACTTC
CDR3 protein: CASSRGSEETQYF

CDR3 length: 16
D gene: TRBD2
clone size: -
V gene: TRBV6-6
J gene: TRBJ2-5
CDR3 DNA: TGTGCCAGCAGCTACGGACTAGCGGGTATCAAAGAGACCCAGTACTTC
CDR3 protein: CASSYGLAGIKETQYF

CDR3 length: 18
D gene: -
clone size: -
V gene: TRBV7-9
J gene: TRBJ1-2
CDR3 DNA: TGTGCCAGCAGCCCCCCCCACCGCGTAACGGGGGAATCCTATGGCTACACCTTC
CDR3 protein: CASSPPHRVTGESYGYTF

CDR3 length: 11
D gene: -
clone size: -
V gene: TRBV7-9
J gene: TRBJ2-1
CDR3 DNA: TGTGCCAGCAGCCGGGGTAGCGAACAGTTCTTC
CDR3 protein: CASSRGSEQFF

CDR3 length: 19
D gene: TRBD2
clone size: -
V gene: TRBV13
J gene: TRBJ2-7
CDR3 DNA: TGTGCCAGCAGCTCCCGAGTATTAAAAACTAGCGGGTATTCCTACGAGCAGTACTTC
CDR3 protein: CASSSRVLKTSGYSYEQYF

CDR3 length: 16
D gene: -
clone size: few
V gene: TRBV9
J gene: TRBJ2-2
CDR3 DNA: TGTGCCAGCAGAGGAGGGGGAGGTAGTCGGACCGGGGAGCTGTTTTTT
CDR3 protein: CASRGGGGSRTGELFF

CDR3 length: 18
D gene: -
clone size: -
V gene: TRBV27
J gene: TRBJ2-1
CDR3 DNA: TGTGCCAGCAGTTTATCGAAGGTTCCAGGTCGAACTTACAATGAGCAGTTCTTC
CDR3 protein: CASSLSKVPGRTYNEQFF

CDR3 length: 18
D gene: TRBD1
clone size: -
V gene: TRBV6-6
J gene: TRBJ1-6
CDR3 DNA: TGTGCCAGCAGTCAGATCTGGGACAGGGGGCGTTGGAATTCACCCCTCCACTTT
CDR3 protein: CASSQIWDRGRWNSPLHF

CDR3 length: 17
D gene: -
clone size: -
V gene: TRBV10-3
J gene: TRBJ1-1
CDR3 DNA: TGTGCCATCAGTGATTCCCCTGACGCAACAGGGAACACTGAAGCTTTCTTT
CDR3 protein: CAISDSPDATGNTEAFF

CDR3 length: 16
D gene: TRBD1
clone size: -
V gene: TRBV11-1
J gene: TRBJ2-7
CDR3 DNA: TGTGCCAGCAGCTTATGGCGGGGGACAGGGAACTACGAGCAGTACTTC
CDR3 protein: CASSLWRGTGNYEQYF

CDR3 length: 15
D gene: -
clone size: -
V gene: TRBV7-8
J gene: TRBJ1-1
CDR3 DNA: TGTGCCAGCAGCTTATATACTGACATGAACACTGAAGCTTTCTTT
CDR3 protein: CASSLYTDMNTEAFF

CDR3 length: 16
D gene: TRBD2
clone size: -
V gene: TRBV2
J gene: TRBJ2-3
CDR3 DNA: TGTGCCAGCAGTTGGGCCGGGACTAGAGACACAGATACGCAGTATTTT
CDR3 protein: CASSWAGTRDTDTQYF

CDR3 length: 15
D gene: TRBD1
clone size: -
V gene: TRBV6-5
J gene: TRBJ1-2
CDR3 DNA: TGTGCCAGCAGTTACCCCGGACAGGGGGGTTGGGGCTACACCTTC
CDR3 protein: CASSYPGQGGWGYTF